This T cell receptor beta chain originates from a study of human T cells and chemical hapten exposure. Study overall: Weekly administration of diphenylcyclopropenone to the scalp of patients continued throughout the approximately 23-week study. The study, taken as a whole, reports: Expanded TCRs made up significantly more big CDR3 similarity clusters than controls did. DPC sensitization did not alter TCRs above 1 in 1000 frequency.

In TCRdb, the RACE reads were re-called with MiXCR into one record per CDR3 protein. The profile shows 99,000 or so distinct CDR3 sequences, around 35% of them singletons. Time point given: patch test 3, about 24 weeks after DPC sensitization. Described treatment: therapeutic diphenylcyclopropenone sensitization with weekly scalp DPC. Regarding this clonotype: What it binds is unknown.

V gave up 1 base and J gave up 0 bases, with 18 bases separating them. This CDR3 region has 19 residues. This sequence was found in a man aged 40-55 years with alopecia areata. Some clones in this sample may be carry-over from other donors' samples. The chain has TRBV12-3 or TRBV12-4 and TRBJ2-2, with a tentative D call TRBD1 (6 bases). Source: whole blood, taken in connection with sensitization to the hapten diphenylcyclopropenone (DPC). Written as DNA, the CDR3 is TGTGCCAGCAGTTTAGGGAGAGGGCGCAGGGGCTCGAACACCGGGGAGCTGTTTTTT. Its protein is CASSLGRGRRGSNTGELFF.